The clone carrying this T cell receptor (beta chain) was seen ten or more times. A second PCR of 7 to 11 cycles used a sample-barcoded 5' primer and a J-beta primer mix. A template-switch adaptor that had 12 random nucleotides put a tag on each cDNA molecule. TCRdb passed the 5' RACE reads through MiXCR, listing each CDR3 protein once. The repertoire holds 850,000 or so distinct CDR3 sequences, with roughly 26% as singletons. The entry originates in a study of blood T cells in healthy people across ages. CDR3 size: 15 residues. Trimming pared 3 bases from V and 0 bases from J, leaving 10 bases between. Donors were systemically healthy Caucasian individuals from Russia aged roughly 6 to 95 years.

The sequence came from a woman of 80 years or more in good health. What was sequenced was blood. This sequence joins TRBV12-3 or TRBV12-4 and TRBJ2-3; D is undetermined. CDR3 sequence: CASSFRATSTDTQYF. CDR3 bases: TGTGCCAGCAGTTTTCGAGCAACTAGCACAGATACGCAGTATTTT.